The 27 T cell receptor beta chains below were found in one sample sequenced in a study of blood T cells in healthy people across ages. A second PCR, run for about 7 to 12 cycles, used a sample-barcoded 5' primer plus a J-beta primer mix. TCRdb reprocessed the 5' RACE reads with MiXCR, giving one entry per CDR3 protein. The sample contains 890,000 or so distinct CDR3 sequences, approximately 59% of which appear only once. The specimen was blood. These receptors came from a man aged 25 to 45 in good health.

The table lists this clonotype with a count of one. The chain links TRBV4-2 to TRBJ2-7; 8 bases line up with TRBD2. V lost 0 bases to trimming and J lost 7 bases; unmatched junction nucleotides: 14. CDR1 LGHNA and CDR2 YNFKEQ come from the germline V gene. The CDR3 covers 17 residues. The CDR3 is CASSQEETGLVGNEQYF. CDR3 nucleotides: TGTGCCAGCAGCCAAGAGGAGACGGGACTAGTAGGTAATGAGCAGTACTTC.

The rearrangement uses TRBV2 and TRBJ2-4; the D is unclear. The end of the DNA is better explained by TRBJ2-5, so the J call may be wrong. Germline loops: CDR1 SNHLY, CDR2 FYNNEI. This CDR3 has 14 residues. In nucleotides, the CDR3 is TGTGCCAGCAGTCTGAGAGCCGCCCCCGAGACCCAGTACTTC. Residues: CASSLRAAPETQYF.

The chain joins TRBV7-9 to TRBJ2-3; D is perhaps TRBD2 (7 bases). The germline CDR1 and CDR2 sequences are SEHNR and FQNEAQ (reference sequence). Between the trimmed V and J ends, which lost 5 bases and 0 bases, there was a span of 15 bases. This CDR3 comprises 16 residues. CDR3 region: CASSPRGDTSTDTQYF. The DNA for the CDR3 is TGTGCCAGCAGCCCCCGGGGGGACACTAGCACAGATACGCAGTATTTT.

This rearrangement joins TRBV28 to TRBJ2-3; 8 nucleotides match TRBD2. Germline-derived CDR1 and CDR2 are MDHEN and SYDVKM. Unmatched junction bases numbered 2, after V lost 1 base and J lost 5 bases. The CDR3 loop spans 14 amino acids. CDR3 sequence (DNA): TGTGCCAGCAGTTTATCAGCGGGGGAAGATACGCAGTATTTT. This codes for CASSLSAGEDTQYF.

This chain connects TRBV7-2 to TRBJ1-1; D is perhaps TRBD1 (5 bases). Germline lookup yields CDR1 SGHTA and CDR2 FQGNSA. Between the trimmed V and J ends, which lost 1 base and 4 bases, there was a span of 13 bases. This CDR3 spans 15 amino acids. Here the CDR3 DNA reads TGTGCCAGCAGCTTAGGAGGAGGGGTGGGCACTGAAGCTTTCTTT. Translating it yields CASSLGGGVGTEAFF.

This clonotype has only a few counts. V is TRBV12-3 or TRBV12-4 and J is TRBJ1-4; TRBD1 is a possible D gene (5 bases). The CDR3 length is 13 residues. V lost 6 bases to trimming and J lost 8 bases, with 13 bases between them. The CDR3 bases are TGTGCCAGCAGCACGGGACTTGGGGAAAAACTGTTTTTT. The encoded protein is CASSTGLGEKLFF.

The chain uses TRBV7-2 and TRBJ2-1; D remains ambiguous. V lost 5 bases and J 7 bases, leaving 18 bases between the germline ends. The CDR3 runs to 15 residues. Germline assignment: CDR1 SGHTA and CDR2 FQGNSA. In DNA, the CDR3 is TGTGCCAGCAGCACCCACCTCGCGGTTCAAAATGAGCAGTTCTTC. Amino acids: CASSTHLAVQNEQFF.

The chain combines TRBV12-3 or TRBV12-4 with TRBJ2-2; no definite D call. Trimming removed 5 bases from V and 6 bases from J, with 4 bases in between. There are 11 residues in the CDR3. The CDR3: CASSPAGELFF. The CDR3 DNA reads TGTGCCAGCAGTCCCGCCGGGGAGCTGTTTTTT.

The genes are TRBV7-9 and TRBJ1-6; D may be TRBD1 (6 bases). Germline V CDR1 and CDR2: SEHNR, FQNEAQ (reference sequence). V was trimmed by 5 bases and J by 7 bases, leaving 21 bases between them. The CDR3 contains 17 residues. The CDR3 sequence is CASSLADSLMGNSPLHF. Here the CDR3 DNA reads TGTGCCAGCAGCCTCGCGGACAGCCTAATGGGAAATTCACCCCTCCACTTT.

J is TRBJ2-1 and V is TRBV28, with D perhaps TRBD2 (7 bases). The CDR3 loop spans 13 amino acids. Germline V gene sequence: CDR1 MDHEN, CDR2 SYDVKM. The V and J ends lost 8 bases and 9 bases respectively, with 17 bases between them. This CDR3 reads CASRRGGLTEQFF. CDR3 in DNA: TGTGCCAGCCGAAGGGGGGGTCTTACTGAGCAGTTCTTC.

This clonotype was observed a few times. The chain links TRBV6-5 to TRBJ2-1; 11 nucleotides line up with TRBD2. Germline values: CDR1 MNHEY, CDR2 SVGAGI. The V and J ends lost 6 bases and 6 bases, in that order; junction bases with no gene match: 7. The CDR3 runs 15 residues. The CDR3 bases are TGTGCCAGCAGCCGCGGGACTAGCGGTATCAATGAGCAGTTCTTC. Encoded protein: CASSRGTSGINEQFF.

V and J are TRBV7-2 and TRBJ2-3; TRBD2 agrees at 15 bases. The length of the CDR3 is 19 residues. The V gene's germline CDR1 is SGHTA and CDR2 FQGNSA. V lost 5 bases to trimming and J lost 0 bases; unmatched junction nucleotides: 9. CDR3 nucleotide sequence: TGTGCCAGCAGCGCCTTTCCGGGACTAGCGGGGGGAAGCACAGATACGCAGTATTTT. This translates into CASSAFPGLAGGSTDTQYF. Together with reference TRBV7-2 and TRBJ2-3, the CDR3 gives the full variable domain: GAGVSQSPSNKVTEKGKDVELRCDPISGHTALYWYRQSLGQGLEFLIYFQGNSAPDKSGLPSDRFSAERTGGSVSTLTIQRTQQEDSAVYLCASSAFPGLAGGSTDTQYFGPGTRLTVL.

The chain recombines TRBV3-1 with TRBJ1-5; TRBD1 might be the D (6 bases). Germline CDR1 reads LGHDT; CDR2 reads YNNKEL (reference sequence). Trimming removed 0 bases at V and 5 bases at J, with 11 bases between. CDR3 length: 15 amino acids. CDR3 coding DNA: TGTGCCAGCAGCCAAGAAGGGGGGCGCGATCAGCCCCAGCATTTT. This gives the protein CASSQEGGRDQPQHF.

The chain's CDR3 is CASSLPGLEFEQFF. CDR3 coding DNA: TGTGCCAGCAGCTTACCGGGACTAGAATTTGAGCAGTTCTTC. The chain couples TRBV7-9 to TRBJ2-1, with 8 nucleotides matching TRBD2. The germline gives CDR1 SEHNR, CDR2 FQNEAQ (reference sequence). The CDR3 is made up of 14 amino acids. The J segment lost 9 bases and the V segment lost 2 bases, leaving 6 bases of the junction unmatched.

In DNA, the CDR3 is TGCAGTGCTTTAGCGGGGGTCTCCTACAATGAGCAGTTCTTC. Translated: CSALAGVSYNEQFF. V usage is TRBV20-1 and J usage is TRBJ2-1; 9 bases fit TRBD2. The ends lost 5 bases at V and 0 bases at J; junction bases unmatched: 2. The CDR3 runs 14 residues. The V gene's germline CDR1 is DFQATT and CDR2 SNEGSKA (reference sequence).

The chain is built from TRBV7-9 and TRBJ2-7, with 16 bases lining up with TRBD2. The CDR3 is 17 amino acids. CDR1 SEHNR and CDR2 FQNEAQ come from the germline V gene (reference sequence). With V trimmed by 1 base and J by 5 bases, 5 bases remained unmatched. Here the CDR3 reads CASSLVGTSGGVHEQYF. Written as DNA, the CDR3 is TGTGCCAGCAGCTTAGTAGGGACTAGCGGGGGGGTCCACGAGCAGTACTTC.

CDR3 bases: TGTGCCAGCAGCTTAGACGGACAGATCACAGATACGCAGTATTTT. This translates into CASSLDGQITDTQYF. The chain links TRBV7-6 to TRBJ2-3, with a possible D match to TRBD1 (6 bases). Germline CDR1 SGHVS, CDR2 FNYEAQ. This CDR3 comprises 15 residues. The V gene lost 1 base and the J gene lost 2 bases, with 10 bases spanning the gap.

The chain uses TRBV7-3 and TRBJ2-3; either TRBD1 or TRBD2 may fit D (5 bases each). Trimming removed 0 bases at V and 0 bases at J, with 10 bases between. CDR1 is SGHTA, CDR2 FQGTGA, per germline. The CDR3 runs to 16 residues. CDR3 region: CASSLTRDLSTDTQYF. The CDR3 DNA is TGTGCCAGCAGCTTAACCCGGGACCTTAGCACAGATACGCAGTATTTT.

Only a few counts were recorded for this clonotype. This chain links TRBV29-1 with TRBJ2-6; D gene ambiguous. The germline gives CDR1 SQVTM, CDR2 ANQGSEA. This CDR3 is 13 amino acids long. With 7 bases removed from V and 0 bases from J, the gap between germline ends came to 7 bases. The CDR3 region has the DNA TGCAGCGCCCGGGTCTCTGGGGCCAACGTCCTGACTTTC. It yields the protein CSARVSGANVLTF.

The rearrangement links TRBV12-3 or TRBV12-4 to TRBJ2-7; 7 nucleotides line up with TRBD1. This CDR3 region has 14 residues. V trimming: 3 bases; J trimming: 2 bases; junction bases outside the gene matches: 4. For the CDR3, the DNA is TGTGCCAGCAGTTTTGGACAGGCCACCTACGAGCAGTACTTC. This translates into CASSFGQATYEQYF.

This sequence joins TRBV10-3 and TRBJ2-7; 7 bases are a match to TRBD1. The J segment lost 1 base and the V segment lost 5 bases, leaving 5 bases of the junction unmatched. CDR1 and CDR2 (germline): ENHRY, SYGVKD. The CDR3 runs to 14 residues. Written as DNA, the CDR3 is TGTGCCATCAGTACGGGACAGAGATCCTACGAGCAGTACTTC. Residues: CAISTGQRSYEQYF.

The chain uses TRBV12-3 or TRBV12-4 and TRBJ2-5; 11 nucleotides match TRBD1. This CDR3 has 16 amino acids. After removal of 5 bases from V and 1 base from J, the junction contained 6 bases not matched to a gene. The CDR3 DNA reads TGTGCCAGCAGTACATGGACAGGGGGCTTCCAAGAGACCCAGTACTTC. Translation gives CASSTWTGGFQETQYF.

The gene calls are TRBV9 and TRBJ2-1; 10 bases are a match to TRBD1. Germline V gene lookup returns CDR1 SGDLS and CDR2 YYNGEE. CDR3 size: 15 residues. Trimming at V came to 0 bases and at J to 6 bases, leaving 3 bases not matched to a gene. The chain's CDR3 is CASSVEGQGSNEQFF. Written as DNA, the CDR3 is TGTGCCAGCAGCGTAGAGGGACAGGGGAGCAATGAGCAGTTCTTC.

V gene TRBV6-1 combines with J gene TRBJ1-5; 8 bases line up with TRBD1. With V trimmed by 10 bases and J by 4 bases, 6 bases remained unmatched. CDR1 MNHNS and CDR2 SASEGT come from the germline V gene. The CDR3 covers 13 residues. Here the CDR3 DNA reads TGTGCCACCAGGACAGGGTGGAATCAGCCCCAGCATTTT. Its protein is CATRTGWNQPQHF.

This clonotype was counted once. The genes are TRBV27 and TRBJ2-7, with D possibly called TRBD1 or TRBD2 (5 bases each). The V gene lost 7 bases and the J gene lost 2 bases, with 12 bases spanning the gap. CDR3 size: 13 residues. Germline CDR1 reads MNHEY; CDR2 reads SMNVEV (reference sequence). The CDR3 loop is CASTPGTTYEQYF. The CDR3 bases are TGTGCCAGCACCCCGGGGACCACCTACGAGCAGTACTTC.

The chain links TRBV9 to TRBJ2-1; TRBD2 matches 7 bases. V dropped 0 bases and J dropped 6; count of bases not matched to a gene: 9. This CDR3 is built from 16 residues. The V gene's germline CDR1 is SGDLS and CDR2 YYNGEE. This chain's CDR3 is CASSVGGWGGGNEQFF. CDR3 DNA sequence: TGTGCCAGCAGCGTAGGGGGTTGGGGGGGAGGCAATGAGCAGTTCTTC.

This clonotype was observed a few times. The chain is built from TRBV7-9 and TRBJ2-1; D may be TRBD2 (6 bases). Germline V gives CDR1 SEHNR, CDR2 FQNEAQ (reference sequence). The V end was cut by 6 bases, the J end by 9 bases, with 12 bases between. This CDR3 has 12 amino acids. CDR3 in amino acids: CASRRDSIEQFF. CDR3 nucleotides: TGTGCCAGCAGGAGGGACTCTATTGAGCAGTTCTTC.